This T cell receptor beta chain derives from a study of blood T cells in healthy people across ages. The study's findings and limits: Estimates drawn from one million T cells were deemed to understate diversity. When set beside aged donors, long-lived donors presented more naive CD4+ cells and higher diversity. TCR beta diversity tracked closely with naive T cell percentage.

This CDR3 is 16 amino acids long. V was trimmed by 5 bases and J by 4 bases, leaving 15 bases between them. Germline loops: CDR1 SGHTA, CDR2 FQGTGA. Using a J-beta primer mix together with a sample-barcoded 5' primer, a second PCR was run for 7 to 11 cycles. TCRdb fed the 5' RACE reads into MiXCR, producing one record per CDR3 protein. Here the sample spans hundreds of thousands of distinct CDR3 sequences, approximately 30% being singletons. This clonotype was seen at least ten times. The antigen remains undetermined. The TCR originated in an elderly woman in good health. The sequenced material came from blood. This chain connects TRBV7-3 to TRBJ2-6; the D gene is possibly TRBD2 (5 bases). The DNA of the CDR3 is TGTGCCAGCAGCGCGAGGGTCGGGGTCGGGGCCAACGTCCTGACTTTC. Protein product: CASSARVGVGANVLTF. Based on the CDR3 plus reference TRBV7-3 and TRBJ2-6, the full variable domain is GAGVSQTPSNKVTEKGKYVELRCDPISGHTALYWYRQSLGQGPEFLIYFQGTGAADDSGLPNDRFFAVRPEGSVSTLKIQRTERGDSAVYLCASSARVGVGANVLTFGAGSRLTVL.